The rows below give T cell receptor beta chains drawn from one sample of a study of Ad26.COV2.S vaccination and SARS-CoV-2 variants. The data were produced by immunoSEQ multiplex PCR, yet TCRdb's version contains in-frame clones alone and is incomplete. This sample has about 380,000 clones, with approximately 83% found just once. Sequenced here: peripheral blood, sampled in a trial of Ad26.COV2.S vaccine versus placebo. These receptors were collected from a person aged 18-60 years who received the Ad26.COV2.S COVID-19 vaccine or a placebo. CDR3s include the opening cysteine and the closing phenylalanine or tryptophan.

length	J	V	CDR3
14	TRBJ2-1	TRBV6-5	CASSYRDNYNEQFF
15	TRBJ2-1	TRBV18	CASSPAGGVGNEQFF
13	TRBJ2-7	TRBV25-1	CASSVSLTYEQYF
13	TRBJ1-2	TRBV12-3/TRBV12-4	CASSAGTDYGYTF
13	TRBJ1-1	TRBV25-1	CASSGRWSTEAFF
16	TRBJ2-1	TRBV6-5	CASSYSLPGARNEQFF
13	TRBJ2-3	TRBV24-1	CATSDPFTDTQYF
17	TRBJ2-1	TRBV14	CASSQDDRGTYYNEQFF
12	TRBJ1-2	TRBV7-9	CASSNEGGGYTF
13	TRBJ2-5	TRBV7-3	CASSLRLQEAQYF
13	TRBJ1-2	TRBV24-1	CATSDGSRYGYTF
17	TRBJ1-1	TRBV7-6	CASSLARGRKLNTEAFF